Following are 9 T cell receptor beta chains from one sample sequenced in a study of T cell changes during pregnancy in multiple sclerosis. TCRdb's copy holds only in-frame clones and misses some; the assay was immunoSEQ multiplex PCR. The table lists about 93,000 clones, approximately 90% of them singletons, with 0.8% to 0.95% in the top ten. This specimen consisted of peripheral blood, obtained before pregnancy. All receptors derive from a female donor with multiple sclerosis, enrolled in a pregnancy study.

This chain uses TRBV2 with TRBJ1-1, with D perhaps TRBD1 (5 bases). CDR1 is SNHLY, CDR2 FYNNEI, per germline. Trimming shortened V by 11 bases and J by 0 bases, and 10 bases separated the two germline ends. The CDR3 runs 12 residues. CDR3 region: CAGGTLNTEAFF. In DNA form, the CDR3 reads TGTGCCGGGGGGACCCTGAACACTGAAGCTTTCTTT. Together with reference TRBV2 and TRBJ1-1, the CDR3 gives the full variable domain: EPEVTQTPSHQVTQMGQEVILRCVPISNHLYFYWYRQILGQKVEFLVSFYNNEISEKSEIFDDQFSVERPDGSNFTLKIRSTKLEDSAMYFCAGGTLNTEAFFGQGTRLTVV.

CDR3 nucleotide sequence: TGTGCCAGCAGCTTGAACGGACAGGGGAACTACGAGCAGTACTTC. Translating gives CASSLNGQGNYEQYF. The chain recombines TRBV5-5 with TRBJ2-7, with 9 bases lining up with TRBD1. The CDR3 covers 15 residues. Trimming at V came to 1 base and at J to 3 bases, leaving 5 bases not matched to a gene. Germline V CDR1 and CDR2: SGHKS, YYEKEE (reference sequence).

CDR3 DNA sequence: TGTGCCAGCAGGGACAGGGGGGCCGGGACAGATACGCAGTATTTT. Translated: CASRDRGAGTDTQYF. The rearrangement links TRBV6-1 to TRBJ2-3; 10 bases map to TRBD1. CDR3 length: 15 residues. V lost 6 bases, J lost 3 bases, and 6 bases stayed unmatched. The germline V gene encodes CDR1 MNHNS and CDR2 SASEGT.

The V gene is TRBV4-1, the J gene TRBJ1-1, with TRBD1 as a possible D gene (5 bases). The V gene's germline CDR1 is MGHRA and CDR2 YSYEKL. The CDR3 consists of 13 residues. The V end was cut by 0 bases, the J end by 8 bases, with 10 bases between. In nucleotides, the CDR3 is TGCGCCAGCAGCCAAGATGACCGGGGGGAAGCTTTCTTT. This sequence encodes CASSQDDRGEAFF.

The DNA of the CDR3 is TGTGCCAGCAGCCACGGACAGTCCGCCCCGAGCTCCTACAATGAGCAGTTCTTC. This sequence encodes CASSHGQSAPSSYNEQFF. The chain has TRBV11-3 and TRBJ2-1, with D perhaps TRBD1 (6 bases). Deletions cut 5 bases from V and 0 bases from J, with 20 bases between. Germline V gene sequence: CDR1 SGHNT, CDR2 YENEEA. The CDR3 is 18 amino acids.

The J gene is TRBJ2-1, the V gene TRBV4-2; 9 positions match TRBD2. This CDR3 has 15 amino acids. J gave up 7 bases and V 1 base, and 5 bases lay outside the gene matches. Germline V gene lookup returns CDR1 LGHNA and CDR2 YNFKEQ. The CDR3 bases are TGTGCCAGCAGCCAAGTGCGGGGGGGCCAGAATGAGCAGTTCTTC. The encoded protein is CASSQVRGGQNEQFF.

This clone was recorded once. The chain joins TRBV7-9 to TRBJ1-5; unclear D gene. With 7 bases removed from V and 4 bases from J, the gap between germline ends came to 14 bases. This CDR3 spans 14 amino acids. Germline V lookup: CDR1 SEHNR, CDR2 FQNEAQ (reference sequence). The CDR3 spells CASTQDGGNQPQHF. CDR3 in DNA: TGTGCCAGCACCCAGGACGGAGGGAATCAGCCCCAGCATTTT.

The rearrangement joins TRBV4-2 to TRBJ2-3, with 9 bases fitting TRBD2. Losses at the gene ends were 1 base for V and 2 bases for J; bases not matched to a gene: 1. The CDR3 length is 15 residues. Germline V gene data show CDR1 as LGHNA and CDR2 as YNFKEQ. The CDR3 DNA follows: TGTGCCAGCAGCCAAGGCGGGGGGGCCACAGATACGCAGTATTTT. This translates into CASSQGGGATDTQYF.

V usage is TRBV6-1 and J usage is TRBJ2-3, with 9 positions matching TRBD2. The ends lost 6 bases at V and 5 bases at J; junction bases unmatched: 6. CDR3 length: 14 residues. From germline, CDR1 is MNHNS and CDR2 SASEGT. The CDR3 DNA reads TGTGCCAGCAGATTAGCGGGAGAGGTAGATACGCAGTATTTT. Translation: CASRLAGEVDTQYF.